This T cell receptor beta chain is drawn from a study of T cells in Graves' hyperthyroidism and ophthalmopathy. Uncontrolled infection, other autoimmune disease, pregnancy or lactation excluded patients. Used for diagnoses were clinical symptoms, serum thyroxine and TRAb, thyroid ultrasound and orbital computed tomography. Findings of the study overall: Clonotypes that were expanded in thyroid above 0.001 mostly appeared in blood too. Ophthalmopathy, as predicted by the model, came a median roughly 6.5 months after the prediction.

Turning to this clonotype: Its antigen remains unidentified.

The germline V gene encodes CDR1 SNHLY and CDR2 FYNNEI. With 3 bases clipped from V and 4 bases from J, the junction kept 4 bases outside the gene matches. The CDR3 totals 14 residues. The investigators amplified TCR beta CDR3 regions from RNA transcripts. HTBI primers were used for first-round RT-PCR of the TCR CDR3. Each CDR3 protein gets one entry after TCRdb re-called the multiplex PCR reads with MiXCR. The table records about 640,000 distinct CDR3 sequences, roughly 15% of them present only once. The source is a woman between 45 and 65 years old with Graves' ophthalmopathy. The chain is built from TRBV2 and TRBJ2-7, with TRBD2 matching over 9 bases. Specimen: blood. The CDR3 bases are TGTGCCAGCAGTGATGCGAGCGGGAGGTACGAGCAGTACTTC. The encoded protein is CASSDASGRYEQYF.